This entry lists 22 T cell receptor beta chains sequenced from one sample in a study of T cells after yellow fever vaccination. TCRdb reanalysed the 5' RACE reads using MiXCR and keeps one entry per CDR3 protein. The sample lists some 350,000 distinct CDR3 sequences, approximately 4% seen once, with around 24% in the top ten. The input for sequencing was PBMCs, taken 5 days after the yellow fever booster vaccination. The receptors stem from a man aged 18 to 29 who received the YFV17D yellow fever vaccine.

This clonotype was seen only a few times. The chain carries TRBV4-1 and TRBJ2-7; either TRBD1 or TRBD2 may fit D (5 bases each). From germline, CDR1 is MGHRA and CDR2 YSYEKL. Trimming cost V 5 bases and J 4 bases, with 15 bases left between them. The CDR3 has 14 residues. In DNA form, the CDR3 reads TGCGCCAGCAGCGCGGGCCCGGGACCTTACGAGCAGTACGTC. Its translation is CASSAGPGPYEQYV.

V and J are TRBV12-5 and TRBJ2-1; 12 bases are shared with TRBD1. The ends lost 5 bases at V and 4 bases at J; junction bases unmatched: 3. The CDR3 consists of 15 residues. Germline CDR1 and CDR2: LGHNT and FRNRAP. The CDR3 DNA reads as TGTGCTAGTGGTCCGGGACAGGGGGCTTACAATGAGCAGTTCTTC. Residues: CASGPGQGAYNEQFF.

The V call is TRBV29-1, the J call TRBJ2-2, with D possibly TRBD2 on 5 matching bases. CDR3 length: 16 residues. CDR1 SQVTM and CDR2 ANQGSEA come from the germline V gene. V lost 2 bases to trimming and J lost 6 bases, with 19 bases between them. CDR3 DNA sequence: TGCAGCGTTGAACATTCTAGCCCCTGGGGTTCCGGGGAGCTGTTTTTT. This codes for CSVEHSSPWGSGELFF.

This clonotype appeared a few times. The genes are TRBV5-6 and TRBJ1-5; D might be TRBD1 (5 bases). The V gene's germline CDR1 is SGHDT and CDR2 YYEEEE. The V end lost 2 bases, the J end lost 0 bases, and 18 bases lay between the germline ends. The CDR3 is made up of 18 amino acids. Written as DNA, the CDR3 is TGTGCCAGCAGCTTTGGTGGACAAGGCCCCTATAGCAATCAGCCCCAGCATTTT. It encodes CASSFGGQGPYSNQPQHF.

This clonotype was recorded at least ten times. V and J are TRBV18 and TRBJ1-1, with 7 positions matching TRBD1. The CDR3 runs 13 residues. V lost 8 bases and J lost 3; bases outside the gene matches: 6. CDR1 KGHSH and CDR2 LQKENI come from the germline V gene. CDR3: CASSPDRDTEAFF. Written as DNA, the CDR3 is TGTGCCAGCAGCCCTGACAGGGACACTGAAGCTTTCTTT.

The V call is TRBV20-1, the J call TRBJ1-1; D may be TRBD1 (5 bases). This CDR3 has 14 amino acids. Trimming cost V 1 base and J 1 base, with 10 bases left between them. The V gene's germline CDR1 is DFQATT and CDR2 SNEGSKA (reference sequence). CDR3 loop: CSARGGSRNTEAFF. CDR3 in DNA: TGCAGTGCTAGAGGGGGGAGTAGGAACACTGAAGCTTTCTTT.

Only a few counts were recorded for this clonotype. J is TRBJ1-5 and V is TRBV6-2 or TRBV6-3, with D tentatively TRBD1 (5 bases). Trimming took off 6 bases at V and 6 bases at J, with 18 bases between the two ends. Germline V gene data show CDR1 as MNHEY and CDR2 as SVGEGT. The CDR3 loop spans 15 amino acids. This chain's CDR3 is CASSRDGEGSQPQHF. The DNA for the CDR3 is TGTGCCAGCAGCCGGGACGGCGAAGGTTCTCAGCCCCAGCATTTT.

This clonotype was detected ten times or more. V and J are TRBV24-1 and TRBJ2-1; D not resolved. V was trimmed by 3 bases and J by 7 bases, leaving 15 bases between them. This CDR3 is built from 15 residues. CDR1 is KGHDR, CDR2 SFDVKD, per germline. This chain's CDR3 is CATSDGKIQGNEQFF. CDR3 DNA sequence: TGTGCCACCAGTGATGGGAAGATCCAAGGTAATGAGCAGTTCTTC.

This clonotype was counted at least ten times. The CDR3 DNA is TGTGCCAGCAGTTACGCCGGGACAGGTGGTGGCTACACCTTC. It specifies CASSYAGTGGGYTF. This rearrangement joins TRBV6-5 to TRBJ1-2; 8 positions match TRBD1. This CDR3 is built from 14 residues. Germline V gene lookup returns CDR1 MNHEY and CDR2 SVGAGI. Germline trimming cut 2 bases from V and 7 bases from J; bases unmatched to any gene: 6.

This clonotype was recorded at least ten times. CDR3 loop: CASSLAGYGYTF. CDR3 in DNA: TGTGCCAGCAGTTTGGCGGGGTATGGCTACACCTTC. The chain employs TRBV6-2 or TRBV6-3 and TRBJ1-2; no clear D gene. Per germline, CDR1 MNHEY and CDR2 SVGEGT. V lost 4 bases to trimming and J lost 5 bases, with 8 bases between them. The CDR3 covers 12 residues.

The rearrangement uses TRBV7-9 and TRBJ1-5, with D unclear. This CDR3 is 13 amino acids long. V lost 6 bases, J lost 3 bases, and 9 bases lay in between. CDR1 is SEHNR and CDR2 is FQNEAQ in the germline V gene (reference sequence). CDR3 in DNA: TGTGCCAGCAGTCTTCAAGACAATCAGCCCCAGCATTTT. Its translation: CASSLQDNQPQHF.

This clonotype was seen only a few times. The chain couples TRBV5-5 to TRBJ1-5, with 9 bases matching TRBD1. Looked up from germline, CDR1 is SGHKS and CDR2 is YYEKEE (reference sequence). Trimming removed 4 bases from V and 2 bases from J; junction bases left unmatched: 1. The CDR3 covers 14 residues. CDR3 region: CASSGDRGNQPQHF. The CDR3 DNA sequence: TGTGCCAGCAGCGGGGACAGGGGCAATCAGCCCCAGCATTTT.

This chain joins TRBV5-1 and TRBJ1-2; D is uncertain. Trimming removed 3 bases from V and 1 base from J, with 16 bases in between. Germline V gene lookup returns CDR1 SGHRS and CDR2 YFSETQ. The CDR3 has 16 amino acids. This CDR3 reads CASSSSSDLINYGYTF. The DNA for the CDR3 is TGCGCCAGCAGCTCATCTTCGGATCTCATTAACTATGGCTACACCTTC.

There are a few counts of this clonotype. CDR3 DNA: TGTGCCAGCAGGATGCGAAACCGGGACTCCAAAGAGACCCAGTACTTC. Translation: CASRMRNRDSKETQYF. The V and J genes are TRBV6-2 or TRBV6-3 and TRBJ2-5, with D possibly being TRBD2 (6 bases). Germline V gives CDR1 MNHEY, CDR2 SVGEGT. The length of the CDR3 is 16 residues. V was clipped by 6 bases and J by 3 bases, with 20 bases between them.

In this sample, this clonotype turned up a few times. V usage is TRBV29-1 and J usage is TRBJ2-5; D remains ambiguous. Germline V gives CDR1 SQVTM, CDR2 ANQGSEA. Trimming pared 6 bases from V and 5 bases from J, leaving 10 bases between. The CDR3 extends over 11 amino acids. The CDR3 spells CSVQLVETQYF. CDR3 in DNA: TGCAGCGTCCAACTGGTGGAGACCCAGTACTTC.

The chain couples TRBV7-3 to TRBJ2-5; TRBD2 matches at 13 bases. Looked up from germline, CDR1 is SGHTA and CDR2 is FQGTGA. The CDR3 has 15 residues. J was trimmed by 3 bases and V by 4 bases; bases with no gene match: 2. The CDR3 here is CASSSGLAGKETQYF. In nucleotides, the CDR3 is TGTGCCAGCAGCTCGGGACTAGCGGGGAAAGAGACCCAGTACTTC.

This clonotype was detected only a few times. The chain has TRBV27 and TRBJ2-6; D gene uncertain. This CDR3 comprises 14 residues. V was shortened by 5 bases and J by 2 bases, with 7 bases between the two germline ends. Germline V gives CDR1 MNHEY, CDR2 SMNVEV (reference sequence). The CDR3 DNA follows: TGTGCCAGCAGTCAAACTACTGGGGCCAACGTCCTGACTTTC. This encodes CASSQTTGANVLTF.

This clonotype turned up a few times. The J gene is TRBJ2-5, the V gene TRBV6-5; TRBD2 agrees at 7 bases. The CDR3 extends over 15 amino acids. Germline CDR1 reads MNHEY; CDR2 reads SVGAGI. V was pared by 7 bases and J by 3 bases, with 11 bases of the junction left unmatched. As DNA, the CDR3 is TGTGCCAGCACCGAGCGGGACCGGGGAAAAGAGACCCAGTACTTC. This codes for CASTERDRGKETQYF.

Many counts were recorded for this clonotype. This chain joins TRBV25-1 and TRBJ2-3, with TRBD1 matching 7 bases. CDR1 is MGHDK and CDR2 is SYGVNS in the germline V gene. Unmatched junction bases numbered 11, after V lost 3 bases and J lost 2 bases. This CDR3 contains 17 residues. This chain's CDR3 is CASSDNERGLDTDTQYF. The CDR3 DNA follows: TGTGCCAGCAGTGATAACGAGAGGGGGCTTGACACAGATACGCAGTATTTT. Supplemented by reference TRBV25-1 and TRBJ2-3, the full variable domain reads EADIYQTPRYLVIGTGKKITLECSQTMGHDKMYWYQQDPGMELHLIHYSYGVNSTEKGDLSSESTVSRIRTEHFPLTLESARPSHTSQYLCASSDNERGLDTDTQYFGPGTRLTVL.

This clonotype was seen more than once but under ten times. The V and J genes are TRBV7-9 and TRBJ1-5, with D tentatively TRBD1 (6 bases). The V end was cut by 2 bases, the J end by 5 bases, with 13 bases between. Germline loops: CDR1 SEHNR, CDR2 FQNEAQ (reference sequence). The CDR3 has 15 amino acids. In nucleotides, the CDR3 is TGTGCCAGCAGCTTATTTGCAGGGGCCGATCAGCCCCAGCATTTT. It is translated as CASSLFAGADQPQHF.

This clonotype was found a few times. The chain couples TRBV18 to TRBJ1-1, with unresolved D. Trimming removed 0 bases at V and 3 bases at J, with 5 bases between. The germline CDR1 and CDR2 sequences are KGHSH and LQKENI. CDR3 size: 13 residues. The CDR3 nucleotides read TGTGCCAGCTCACCACCGTCGGACACTGAAGCTTTCTTT. It encodes CASSPPSDTEAFF.

The chain employs TRBV10-3 and TRBJ2-7; 9 bases map to TRBD2. Trimming took 2 bases from V and 3 from J; bases not matched to a gene: 5. Germline V gene data show CDR1 as ENHRY and CDR2 as SYGVKD. The CDR3 has 15 amino acids. In nucleotides, the CDR3 is TGTGCCATCAGTGAGACTAGCGGGCCAAACTACGAGCAGTACTTC. This translates into CAISETSGPNYEQYF.